Reported below is one TCR beta chain. Its cognate antigen has yet to be identified. There are no base qualities to consult, and no much larger clone falls within one base. The collaborating institutions used their own protocols to collect whole blood in K2EDTA tubes. For TCRbeta analysis, collaborator samples were shipped as frozen whole blood, as isolated PBMCs, or as DNA extracted from either sample type. The data stem from a study of blood T cell repertoires in COVID-19 (dated by TCRdb to the early 2020s). For context, the study as a whole: The collaborator samples originated in the United States, Italy and Spain and spanned the acute and convalescent phases of COVID-19. The prospective study material was composed of cDNA or gDNA derived from T cells, B-cell-depleted T cells, or PBMCs. Where HLA class I and class II types were available, the types were taken from metadata supplied by the sample provider, not from assay-based typing. Subjects who had been exposed to COVID-19, were actively infected with it, or had recovered from it provided the deeply sampled blood TCRbeta repertoires that made up the dataset. The repertoires were released in a freely available public database meant as a resource for research on the immune response to SARS-CoV-2. Sample metadata almost always included a de-identified subject ID, COVID-19 status, age in years and sex. The samples were drawn from the first 160 participants of the ongoing ImmuneRACE study and from over a thousand subjects provided by 6 global collaborators.

On the study overall, not on this receptor specifically: The amount of clinical and demographic metadata varied by source and participant and was provided uncurated.

TCRbeta CDR3 regions were amplified from genomic DNA by means of the immunoSEQ Assay, a bias-controlled multiplex PCR. The published analysis was carried out like this. The number of nucleated cells in each sample was estimated from the amplification of reference gene primers within the assay. To quantify the absolute abundance of each unique TCRbeta CDR3 rearrangement, sequence reads were collapsed and filtered. For each sample, productive Simpson clonality was calculated as the square root of Simpson's diversity index across productive rearrangements. TCRdb took over this immuneACCESS table, retaining in-frame rearrangements with V and J assigned. Such tables are incomplete; in checked studies, under half of the missing clones stem from an unresolved V gene, and the remainder is unexplained. The DNA gave D and trimming, while V, J and clone size come from that table. The sample includes hundreds of thousands of clones, with approximately 90% observed a single time. Jointly, the top ten make up approximately 13% of the sample.

Trimming takes 5 bases off V and 0 bases off J; junction bases not matched to a gene: 5. The germline V gene provides CDR1 SGHTA and CDR2 FQGNSA. From its cysteine to its phenylalanine, the CDR3 spans 16 amino acids. Solely the CDR3 DNA is kept, with 48 bases framed from the first base. The TCR comes from a woman in her sixties or seventies with acute or convalescent COVID-19. The sample comprised peripheral blood. The V and J genes are TRBV7-2 and TRBJ1-3, with TRBD1 identical over 9 junction bases. The DNA sequence is as follows: TGTGCCAGCAGCCCAGTGGGACAGGGCTCTGGAAACACCATATATTTT. It specifies CASSPVGQGSGNTIYF.